The present T cell receptor beta chain was sequenced within a study of cytomegalovirus exposure and HLA in healthy donors. The wider study: Counted in an early data release were approximately 85 million unique TCRs from HLA-typed donors.

The CDR3 is 13 residues long. Germline V gives CDR1 MDHEN, CDR2 SYDVKM. V was shortened by 6 bases and J by 4 bases, with 13 bases between the two germline ends. Use of 60 Vbeta and 13 Jbeta primers characterized the PCR. Method: immunoSEQ multiplex PCR; TCRdb's copy keeps in-frame clones and lacks some. The repertoire has more than 95,000 clones, over 75% of them found once; the top ten carry 9.5% to 15%. V gene TRBV28 combines with J gene TRBJ2-7, with D hard to call. The source is a woman in her thirties or forties in good health and CMV-seropositive. The sequencing input was PBMCs. CDR3 sequence (DNA): TGTGCCAGCAGCTCCGGGTTATTATACGAGCAGTACTTC. It is translated as CASSSGLLYEQYF.